This TCR beta chain was retrieved from a study of cytomegalovirus exposure and HLA in healthy donors. With 60 Vbeta and 13 Jbeta primers, the PCR was carried out. Some clones are missing from TCRdb's copy, which holds only in-frame ones; the method was immunoSEQ multiplex PCR. In the table there are a few hundred thousand clones, about 83% of which are singletons. J lost 10 bases, V lost 4 bases, and 9 bases had no gene match. Germline V CDR1 and CDR2: SGHRS, YFSETQ. The CDR3 has 13 amino acids. Sequenced sample: PBMCs. The chain is built from TRBV5-1 and TRBJ1-1; 8 bases align to TRBD1. This TCR was sampled from a man aged 35-49 years in good health and CMV-seronegative. Written as DNA, the CDR3 is TGCGCCAGCAGCGGTCAGGGGGCGAAAGGAGCTTTCTTT. Amino acid sequence: CASSGQGAKGAFF.